The present entry profiles one T cell receptor beta chain with its context. The data were produced by immunoSEQ multiplex PCR, yet TCRdb's version contains in-frame clones alone and is incomplete. This sample has approximately 150,000 clones; approximately 89% occur once, and the top ten carry 6% to 9.5%. The data derive from a study of control samples from healthy donors and cancer patients. The V segment lost 0 bases and the J segment 5 bases; nucleotides outside the gene matches: 5. Germline assignment: CDR1 MNHNS and CDR2 SASEGT. This CDR3 comprises 16 residues. Material for sequencing was PBMCs. The chain combines TRBV6-1 with TRBJ2-1, with 9 bases matching TRBD2. The clonotype comes from a man aged 45-60 years with head and neck cancer. The CDR3 DNA sequence: TGTGCCAGCAGTGAAGCGTCACTAGCGGGTAACAATGAGCAGTTCTTC. Protein product: CASSEASLAGNNEQFF.